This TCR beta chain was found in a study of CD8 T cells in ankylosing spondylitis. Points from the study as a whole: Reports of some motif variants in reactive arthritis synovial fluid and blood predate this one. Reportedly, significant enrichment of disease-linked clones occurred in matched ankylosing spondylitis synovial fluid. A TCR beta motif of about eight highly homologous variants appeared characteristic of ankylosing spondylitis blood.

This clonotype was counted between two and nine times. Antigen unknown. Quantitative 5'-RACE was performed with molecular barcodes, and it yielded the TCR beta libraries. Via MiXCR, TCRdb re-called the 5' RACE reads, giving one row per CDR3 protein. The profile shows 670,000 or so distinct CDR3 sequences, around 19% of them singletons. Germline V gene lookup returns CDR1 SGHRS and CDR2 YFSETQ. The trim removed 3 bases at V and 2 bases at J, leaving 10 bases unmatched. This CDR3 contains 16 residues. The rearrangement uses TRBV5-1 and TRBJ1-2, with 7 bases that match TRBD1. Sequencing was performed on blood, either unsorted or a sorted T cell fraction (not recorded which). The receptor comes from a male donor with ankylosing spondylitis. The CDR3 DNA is TGCGCCAGCAGCTCCCCCTTCGGGACAGCGAACTATGGCTACACCTTC. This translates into CASSSPFGTANYGYTF.